This T cell receptor (beta chain) was documented in a study of human T cells and chemical hapten exposure. Study-level results: The study found that DPC sensitization did not change TCRs above 1 in 1000 frequency.

Remarks on this clonotype: Its specificity is unknown.

The germline V and J ends were trimmed by 5 bases and 2 bases, with 10 bases remaining between them. The CDR3 consists of 14 residues. Germline-derived CDR1 and CDR2 are MNHEY and SVGAGI. TCRdb ran MiXCR on the RACE reads and lists one entry per CDR3 protein. The sample holds 95,000 to 150,000 distinct CDR3 sequences, less than 15% seen once. This sample's time point: pre-sensitization, week 0. This sample's treatment: therapeutic diphenylcyclopropenone sensitization with weekly scalp DPC. Blood, whole and unfractionated, served as the source for total RNA extraction. This chain connects TRBV6-5 to TRBJ1-3; D uncertain. The receptor was derived from a woman aged 18-29 years with alopecia areata. Some clones in this sample may be carry-over from other donors' samples. The source was whole blood, collected in connection with sensitization to the hapten diphenylcyclopropenone (DPC). The CDR3 loop is CASSLGVTGNTIYF. CDR3 coding DNA: TGTGCCAGCAGTCTTGGGGTTACTGGAAACACCATATATTTT.